The TCR beta chain described here comes from a study of early T cells in non-severe SARS-CoV-2 infection. Study overall: The authors sequenced bulk RNA from unsorted whole blood, leaving chains unpaired.

This clonotype was seen repeatedly, ten times or more. Individual cDNA molecules were tagged with unique molecular identifiers, the study reported. Using its own MiXCR run on the 5' RACE reads, TCRdb lists one record per CDR3 protein. Seen here are 40,000 to 55,000 distinct CDR3 sequences, 12% observed once, and the top ten hold roughly a sixth. CDR3 size: 12 residues. CDR1 LNHDA and CDR2 SQIVND come from the germline V gene (reference sequence). The genes are TRBV19 and TRBJ2-4, with no clear D. The sequencing input was whole blood. This receptor was obtained from an adult who was a healthcare worker with PCR-confirmed SARS-CoV-2 infection or an uninfected control (not recorded which). CDR3 sequence reads: CVSVGGSNIQYF. The CDR3 DNA is TGTGTCAGCGTGGGTGGGTCAAACATTCAGTACTTC.